The clone carrying this T cell receptor (beta chain) was counted between two and nine times. The antigen remains unidentified. This sample is drawn from a study of response to subunit inactivated influenza vaccine. Findings and limits, study-wide: The authors suggested that few new T cells are recruited per seasonal influenza vaccination.

TCRdb processed the RT-PCR reads anew with MiXCR; each CDR3 protein has one entry. The sample has roughly 500,000 distinct CDR3 sequences, approximately 15% seen once; the top ten hold around 3%. Germline-derived CDR1 and CDR2 are MNHEY and SVGEGT. CDR3 size: 15 residues. Losses at the gene ends were 6 bases for V and 7 bases for J; bases not matched to a gene: 7. The chain links TRBV6-2 or TRBV6-3 to TRBJ2-3, with 13 bases that match TRBD2. This TCR derives from a man aged 50 to 69 who received an inactivated influenza vaccine. The sample in question was CD4+ T cells sorted from PBMCs, obtained around 25 months after vaccination. The CDR3: CASRRTSGSSNTQYF. DNA for the CDR3: TGTGCCAGCAGGCGGACTAGCGGGAGTTCTAATACGCAGTATTTT.